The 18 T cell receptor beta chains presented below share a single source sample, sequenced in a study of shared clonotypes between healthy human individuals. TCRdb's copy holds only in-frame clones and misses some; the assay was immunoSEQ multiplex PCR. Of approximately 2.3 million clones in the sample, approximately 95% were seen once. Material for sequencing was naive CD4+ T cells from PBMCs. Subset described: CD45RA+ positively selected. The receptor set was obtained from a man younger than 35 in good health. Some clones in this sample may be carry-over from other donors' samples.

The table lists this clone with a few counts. CDR3 sequence reads: CATSRQGLVTEAFF. CDR3 nucleotides: TGTGCCACCAGCAGACAGGGATTAGTCACTGAAGCTTTCTTT. The chain carries TRBV15 and TRBJ1-1; D might be TRBD1 (5 bases). This CDR3 contains 14 residues. Deletions cut 2 bases from V and 4 bases from J, with 11 bases between. Germline V gives CDR1 LNHNV, CDR2 YYDKDF (reference sequence).

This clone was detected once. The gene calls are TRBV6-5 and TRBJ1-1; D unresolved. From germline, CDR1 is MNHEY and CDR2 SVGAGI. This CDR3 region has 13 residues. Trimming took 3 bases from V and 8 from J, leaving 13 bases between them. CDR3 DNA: TGTGCCAGCAGTTATCGAGACCATCGGGAAGCTTTCTTT. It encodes CASSYRDHREAFF.

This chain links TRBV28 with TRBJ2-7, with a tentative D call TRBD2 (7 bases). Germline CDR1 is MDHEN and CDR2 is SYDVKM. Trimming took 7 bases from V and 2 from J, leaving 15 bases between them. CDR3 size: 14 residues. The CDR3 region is CASITGRAPYEQYF. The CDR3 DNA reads TGTGCCAGCATTACAGGGAGGGCCCCCTACGAGCAGTACTTC.

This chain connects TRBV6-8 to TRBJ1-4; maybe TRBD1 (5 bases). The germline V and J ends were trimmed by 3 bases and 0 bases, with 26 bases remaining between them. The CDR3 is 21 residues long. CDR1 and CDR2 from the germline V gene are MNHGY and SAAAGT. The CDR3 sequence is CASSYPGLGRRQRTTNEKLFF. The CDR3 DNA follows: TGTGCCAGCAGTTATCCTGGCTTGGGACGGAGGCAGAGAACAACTAATGAAAAACTGTTTTTT.

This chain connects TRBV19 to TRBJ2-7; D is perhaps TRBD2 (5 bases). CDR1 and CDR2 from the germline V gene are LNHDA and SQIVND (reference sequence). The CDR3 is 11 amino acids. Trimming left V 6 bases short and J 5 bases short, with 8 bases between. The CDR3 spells CASSHGNEQYF. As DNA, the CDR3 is TGTGCCAGTAGCCACGGGAACGAGCAGTACTTC.

CDR3 in amino acids: CAVGTVSYEQYF. The CDR3 bases are TGTGCCGTCGGGACAGTATCCTACGAGCAGTACTTC. The J gene is TRBJ2-7, the V gene TRBV10-3; 7 bases line up with TRBD1. CDR1 is ENHRY and CDR2 is SYGVKD in the germline V gene. CDR3 size: 12 residues. Trimming cost V 11 bases and J 1 base; bases outside gene matches: 5.

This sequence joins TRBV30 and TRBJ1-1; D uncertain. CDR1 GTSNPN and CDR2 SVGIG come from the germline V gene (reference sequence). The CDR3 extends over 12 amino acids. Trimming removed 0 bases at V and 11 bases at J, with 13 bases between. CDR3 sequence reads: CAWSVGPPQAFF. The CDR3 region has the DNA TGTGCCTGGAGTGTCGGGCCCCCACAGGCTTTCTTT.

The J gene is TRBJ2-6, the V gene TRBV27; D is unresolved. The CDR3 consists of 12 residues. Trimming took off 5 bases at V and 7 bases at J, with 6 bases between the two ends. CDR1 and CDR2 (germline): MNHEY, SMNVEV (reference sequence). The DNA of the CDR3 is TGTGCCAGCAGTACGGGTGCCAACGTCCTGACTTTC. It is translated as CASSTGANVLTF.

CDR3 sequence: CASSLGSGDSYGYTF. DNA of the CDR3: TGCGCCAGCAGCTTGGGATCGGGGGATTCGTATGGCTACACCTTC. The chain employs TRBV5-1 and TRBJ1-2; D is perhaps TRBD1 (5 bases). Trimming removed 0 bases from V and 5 bases from J, with 14 bases in between. The CDR3 contains 15 residues. Per germline, CDR1 SGHRS and CDR2 YFSETQ.

The CDR3 sequence is CAISELGGAGTEAFF. CDR3 coding DNA: TGTGCCATCAGTGAGTTGGGGGGCGCAGGGACTGAAGCTTTCTTT. The rearrangement uses TRBV10-3 and TRBJ1-1, with D perhaps matching TRBD1 (6 bases). V lost 1 base and J 5 bases, leaving 14 bases between the germline ends. The CDR3 loop spans 15 amino acids. Germline V lookup: CDR1 ENHRY, CDR2 SYGVKD.

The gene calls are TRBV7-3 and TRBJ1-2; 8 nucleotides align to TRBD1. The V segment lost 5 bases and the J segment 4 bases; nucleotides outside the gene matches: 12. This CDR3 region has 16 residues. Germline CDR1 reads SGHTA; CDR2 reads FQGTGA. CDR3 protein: CASSIDHGQGGYGYTF. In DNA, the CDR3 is TGTGCCAGCAGCATCGACCACGGACAGGGTGGCTATGGCTACACCTTC.

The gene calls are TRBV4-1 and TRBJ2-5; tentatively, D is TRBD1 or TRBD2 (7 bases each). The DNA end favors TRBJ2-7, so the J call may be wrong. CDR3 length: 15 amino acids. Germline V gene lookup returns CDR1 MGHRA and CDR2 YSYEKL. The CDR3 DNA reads TGCGCCAGCAGCCAAGATCAGGGGGGGAGCTACGAGCAGTACTTC. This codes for CASSQDQGGSYEQYF.

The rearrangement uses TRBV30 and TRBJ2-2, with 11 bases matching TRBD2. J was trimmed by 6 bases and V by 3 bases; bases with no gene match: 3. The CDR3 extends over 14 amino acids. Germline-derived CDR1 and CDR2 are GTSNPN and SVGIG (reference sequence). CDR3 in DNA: TGTGCCTGGAGACTAGCGGGAGTCTCCGGGGAGCTGTTTTTT. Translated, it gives CAWRLAGVSGELFF.

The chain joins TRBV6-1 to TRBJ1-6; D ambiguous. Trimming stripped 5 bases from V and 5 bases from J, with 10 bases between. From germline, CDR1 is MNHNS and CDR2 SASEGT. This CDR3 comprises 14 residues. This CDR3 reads CASSTVTNNSPLHF. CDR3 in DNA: TGTGCCAGCAGTACAGTGACCAATAATTCACCCCTCCACTTT.

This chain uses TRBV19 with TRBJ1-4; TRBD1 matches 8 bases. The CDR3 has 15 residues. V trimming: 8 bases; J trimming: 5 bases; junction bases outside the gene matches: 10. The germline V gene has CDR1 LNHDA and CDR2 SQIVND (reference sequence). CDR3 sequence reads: CASGSDRARNEKLFF. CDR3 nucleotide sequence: TGTGCCAGTGGCTCGGACAGGGCCCGAAATGAAAAACTGTTTTTT.

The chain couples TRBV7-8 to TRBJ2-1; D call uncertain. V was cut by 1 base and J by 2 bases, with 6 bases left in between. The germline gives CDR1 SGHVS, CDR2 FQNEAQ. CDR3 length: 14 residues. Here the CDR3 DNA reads TGTGCCAGCAGCTTAGTTTACACCTACAATGAGCAGTTCTTC. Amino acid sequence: CASSLVYTYNEQFF.

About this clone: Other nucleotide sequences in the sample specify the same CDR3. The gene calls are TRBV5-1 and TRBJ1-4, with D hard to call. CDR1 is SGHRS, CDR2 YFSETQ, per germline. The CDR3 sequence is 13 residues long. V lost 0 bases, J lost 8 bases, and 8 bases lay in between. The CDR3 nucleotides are TGCGCCAGCAGCTTGGGGGCCGGGGAAAAACTGTTTTTT. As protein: CASSLGAGEKLFF.

The CDR3: CASSQRQRGSNQPQHF. CDR3 nucleotides: TGTGCCAGCAGCCAGCGACAGAGGGGAAGCAATCAGCCCCAGCATTTT. V is TRBV7-8 and J is TRBJ1-5, with a tentative D call TRBD1 (5 bases). The CDR3 totals 16 residues. Germline V CDR1 and CDR2: SGHVS, FQNEAQ. V lost 5 bases, J lost 1 base, and 15 bases lay in between.